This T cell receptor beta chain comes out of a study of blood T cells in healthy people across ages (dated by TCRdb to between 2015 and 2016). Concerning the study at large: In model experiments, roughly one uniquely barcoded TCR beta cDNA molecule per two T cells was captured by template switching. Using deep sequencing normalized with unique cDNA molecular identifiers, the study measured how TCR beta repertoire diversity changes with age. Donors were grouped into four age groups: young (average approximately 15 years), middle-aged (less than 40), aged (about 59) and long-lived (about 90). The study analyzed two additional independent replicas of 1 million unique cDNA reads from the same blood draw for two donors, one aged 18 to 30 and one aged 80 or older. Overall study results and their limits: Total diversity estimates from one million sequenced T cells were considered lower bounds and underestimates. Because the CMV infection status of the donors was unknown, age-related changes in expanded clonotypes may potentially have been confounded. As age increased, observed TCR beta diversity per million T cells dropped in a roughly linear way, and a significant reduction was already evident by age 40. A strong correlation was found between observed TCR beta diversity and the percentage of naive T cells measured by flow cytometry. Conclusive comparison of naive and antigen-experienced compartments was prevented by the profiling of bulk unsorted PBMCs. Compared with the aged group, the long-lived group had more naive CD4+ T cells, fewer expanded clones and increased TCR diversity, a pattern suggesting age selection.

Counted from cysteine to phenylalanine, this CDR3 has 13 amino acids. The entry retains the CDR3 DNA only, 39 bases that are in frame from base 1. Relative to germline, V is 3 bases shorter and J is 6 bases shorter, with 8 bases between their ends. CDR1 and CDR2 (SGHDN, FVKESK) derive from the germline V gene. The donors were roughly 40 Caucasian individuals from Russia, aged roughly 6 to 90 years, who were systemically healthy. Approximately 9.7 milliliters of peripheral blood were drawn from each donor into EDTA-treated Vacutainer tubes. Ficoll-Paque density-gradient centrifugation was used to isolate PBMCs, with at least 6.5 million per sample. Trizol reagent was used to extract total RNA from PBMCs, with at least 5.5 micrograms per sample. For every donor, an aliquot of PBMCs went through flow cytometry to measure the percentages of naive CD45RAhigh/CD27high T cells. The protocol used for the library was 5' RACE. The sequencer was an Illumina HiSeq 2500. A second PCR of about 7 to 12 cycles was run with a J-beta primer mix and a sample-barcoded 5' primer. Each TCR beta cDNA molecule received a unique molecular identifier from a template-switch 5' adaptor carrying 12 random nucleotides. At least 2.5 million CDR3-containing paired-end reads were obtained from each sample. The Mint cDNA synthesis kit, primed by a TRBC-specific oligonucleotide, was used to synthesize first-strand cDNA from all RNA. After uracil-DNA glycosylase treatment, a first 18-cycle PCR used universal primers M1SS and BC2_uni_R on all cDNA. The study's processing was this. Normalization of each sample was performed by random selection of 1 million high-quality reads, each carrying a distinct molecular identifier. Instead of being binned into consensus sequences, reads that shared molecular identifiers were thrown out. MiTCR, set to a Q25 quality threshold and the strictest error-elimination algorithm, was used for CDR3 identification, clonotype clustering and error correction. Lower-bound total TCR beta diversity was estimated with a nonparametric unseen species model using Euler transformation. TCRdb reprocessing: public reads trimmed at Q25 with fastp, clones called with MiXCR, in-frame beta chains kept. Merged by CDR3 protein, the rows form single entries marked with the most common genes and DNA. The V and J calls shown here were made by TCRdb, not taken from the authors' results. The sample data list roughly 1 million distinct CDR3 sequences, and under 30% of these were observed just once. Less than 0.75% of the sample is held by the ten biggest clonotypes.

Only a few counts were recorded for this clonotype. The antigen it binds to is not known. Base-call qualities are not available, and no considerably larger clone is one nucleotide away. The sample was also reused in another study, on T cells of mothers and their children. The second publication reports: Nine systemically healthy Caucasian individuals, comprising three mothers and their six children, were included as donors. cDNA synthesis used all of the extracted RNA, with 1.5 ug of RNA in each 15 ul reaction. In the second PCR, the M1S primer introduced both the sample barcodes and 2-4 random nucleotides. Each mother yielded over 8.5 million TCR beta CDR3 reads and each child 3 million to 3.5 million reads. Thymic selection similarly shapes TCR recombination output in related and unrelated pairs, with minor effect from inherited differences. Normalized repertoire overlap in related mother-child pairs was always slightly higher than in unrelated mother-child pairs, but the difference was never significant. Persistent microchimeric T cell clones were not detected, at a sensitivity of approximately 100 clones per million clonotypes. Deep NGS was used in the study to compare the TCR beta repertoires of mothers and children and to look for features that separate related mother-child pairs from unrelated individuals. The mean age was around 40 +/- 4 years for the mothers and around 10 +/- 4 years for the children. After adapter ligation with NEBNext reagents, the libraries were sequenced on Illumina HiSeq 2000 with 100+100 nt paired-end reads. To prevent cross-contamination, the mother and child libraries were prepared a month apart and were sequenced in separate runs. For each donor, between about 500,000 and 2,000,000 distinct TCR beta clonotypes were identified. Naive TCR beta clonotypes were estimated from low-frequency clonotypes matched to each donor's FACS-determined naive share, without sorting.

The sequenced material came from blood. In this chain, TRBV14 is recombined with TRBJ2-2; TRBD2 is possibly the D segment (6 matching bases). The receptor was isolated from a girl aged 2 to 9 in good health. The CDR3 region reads CASSHGSAGELFF. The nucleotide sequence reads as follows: TGTGCCAGCAGCCACGGGAGCGCCGGGGAGCTGTTTTTT.